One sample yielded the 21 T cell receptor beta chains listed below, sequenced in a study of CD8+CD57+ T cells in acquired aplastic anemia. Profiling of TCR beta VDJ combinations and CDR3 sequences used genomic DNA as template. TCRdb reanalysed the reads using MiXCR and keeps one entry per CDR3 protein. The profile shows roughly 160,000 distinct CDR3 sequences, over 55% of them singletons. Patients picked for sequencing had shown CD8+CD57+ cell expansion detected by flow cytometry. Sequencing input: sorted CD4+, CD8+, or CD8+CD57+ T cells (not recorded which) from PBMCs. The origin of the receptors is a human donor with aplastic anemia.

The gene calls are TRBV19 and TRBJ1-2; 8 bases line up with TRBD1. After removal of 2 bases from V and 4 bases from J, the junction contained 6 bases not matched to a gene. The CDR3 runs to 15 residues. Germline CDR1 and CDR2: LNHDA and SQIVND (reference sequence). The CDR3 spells CASSILQGGIYGYTF. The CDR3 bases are TGTGCCAGTAGTATATTACAGGGGGGGATCTATGGCTACACCTTC.

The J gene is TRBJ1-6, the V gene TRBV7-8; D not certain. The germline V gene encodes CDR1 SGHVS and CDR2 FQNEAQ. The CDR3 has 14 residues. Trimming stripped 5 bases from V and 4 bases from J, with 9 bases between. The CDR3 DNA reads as TGTGCCAGCAGCCCGGAGGATTATAATTCACCCCTCCACTTT. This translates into CASSPEDYNSPLHF. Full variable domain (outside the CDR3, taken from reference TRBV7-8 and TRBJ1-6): GAGVSQSPRYKVAKRGQDVALRCDPISGHVSLFWYQQALGQGPEFLTYFQNEAQLDKSGLPSDRFFAERPEGSVSTLKIQRTQQEDSAVYLCASSPEDYNSPLHFGNGTRLTVT.

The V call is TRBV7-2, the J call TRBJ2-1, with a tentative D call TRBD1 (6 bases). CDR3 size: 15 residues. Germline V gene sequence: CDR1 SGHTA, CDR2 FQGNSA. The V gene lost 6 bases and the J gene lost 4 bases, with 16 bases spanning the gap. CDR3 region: CASRSPGTNYNEQFF. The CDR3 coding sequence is TGTGCCAGCAGGTCGCCCGGGACAAATTACAATGAGCAGTTCTTC.

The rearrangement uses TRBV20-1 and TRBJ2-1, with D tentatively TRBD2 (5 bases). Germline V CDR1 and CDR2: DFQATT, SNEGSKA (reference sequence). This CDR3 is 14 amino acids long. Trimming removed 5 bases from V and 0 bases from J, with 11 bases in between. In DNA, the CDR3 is TGCAGTGCTCGAGCGGCGCGCTCCTACAATGAGCAGTTCTTC. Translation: CSARAARSYNEQFF.

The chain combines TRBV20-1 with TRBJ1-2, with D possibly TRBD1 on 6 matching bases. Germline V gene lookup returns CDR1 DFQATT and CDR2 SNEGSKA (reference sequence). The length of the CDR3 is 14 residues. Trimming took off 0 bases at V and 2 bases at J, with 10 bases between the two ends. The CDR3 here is CSARDPRGNYGYTF. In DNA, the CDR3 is TGCAGTGCTAGAGATCCCAGGGGAAACTATGGCTACACCTTC.

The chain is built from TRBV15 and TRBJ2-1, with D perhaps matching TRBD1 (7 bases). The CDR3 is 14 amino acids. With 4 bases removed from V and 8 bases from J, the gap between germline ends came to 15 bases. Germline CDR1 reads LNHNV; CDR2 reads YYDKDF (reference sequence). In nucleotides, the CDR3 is TGTGCCACCAGCATCAGGGGGGCCATTGATGAGCAGTTCTTC. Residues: CATSIRGAIDEQFF. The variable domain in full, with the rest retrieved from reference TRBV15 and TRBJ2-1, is DAMVIQNPRYQVTQFGKPVTLSCSQTLNHNVMYWYQQKSSQAPKLLFHYYDKDFNNEADTPDNFQSRRPNTSFCFLDIRSPGLGDTAMYLCATSIRGAIDEQFFGPGTRLTVL.

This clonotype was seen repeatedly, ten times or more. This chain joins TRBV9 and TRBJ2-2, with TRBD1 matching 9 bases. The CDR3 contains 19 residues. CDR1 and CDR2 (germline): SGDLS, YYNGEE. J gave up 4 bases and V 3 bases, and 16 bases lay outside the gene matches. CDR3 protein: CASSARPVRDRVATGELFF. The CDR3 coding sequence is TGTGCCAGCAGCGCCCGCCCTGTAAGGGACAGGGTAGCCACCGGGGAGCTGTTTTTT.

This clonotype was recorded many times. CDR3 DNA sequence: TGTGCCAGCAGCCCTCCGGGACAGTACTATGGCTACACCTTC. Its translation: CASSPPGQYYGYTF. The rearrangement uses TRBV7-8 and TRBJ1-2, with TRBD1 matching 7 bases. This CDR3 has 14 residues. Unmatched junction bases numbered 6, after V lost 5 bases and J lost 3 bases. CDR1 SGHVS and CDR2 FQNEAQ come from the germline V gene.

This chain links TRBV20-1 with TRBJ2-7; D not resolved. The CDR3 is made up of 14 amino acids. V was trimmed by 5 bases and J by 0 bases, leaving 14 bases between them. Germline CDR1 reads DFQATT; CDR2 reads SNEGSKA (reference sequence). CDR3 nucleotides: TGCAGTGCTTTCATCCTCCCCAGCTCCTACGAGCAGTACTTC. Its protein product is CSAFILPSSYEQYF.

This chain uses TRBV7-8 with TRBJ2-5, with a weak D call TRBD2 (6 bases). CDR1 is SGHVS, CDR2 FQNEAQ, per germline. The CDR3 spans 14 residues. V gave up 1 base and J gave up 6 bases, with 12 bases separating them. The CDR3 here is CASSLDPGGKTQYF. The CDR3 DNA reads TGTGCCAGCAGCTTAGACCCGGGCGGGAAGACCCAGTACTTC.

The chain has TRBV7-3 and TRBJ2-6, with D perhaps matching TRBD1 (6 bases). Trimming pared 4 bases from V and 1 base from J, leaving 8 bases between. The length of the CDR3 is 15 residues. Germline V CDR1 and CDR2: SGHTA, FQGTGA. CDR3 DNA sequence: TGTGCCAGCAGCTCCGGGACATCTGGGGCCAACGTCCTGACTTTC. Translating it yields CASSSGTSGANVLTF.

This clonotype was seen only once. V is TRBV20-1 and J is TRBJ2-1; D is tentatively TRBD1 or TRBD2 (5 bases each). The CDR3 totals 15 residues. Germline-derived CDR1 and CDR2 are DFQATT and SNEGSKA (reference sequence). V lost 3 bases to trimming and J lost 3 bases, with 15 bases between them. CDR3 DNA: TGCAGTGCTAGCCCCGGGACCGCTGACTACAATGAGCAGTTCTTC. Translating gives CSASPGTADYNEQFF.

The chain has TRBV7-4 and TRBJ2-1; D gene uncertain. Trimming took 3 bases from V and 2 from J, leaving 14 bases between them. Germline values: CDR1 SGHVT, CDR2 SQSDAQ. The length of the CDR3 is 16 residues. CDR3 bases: TGTGCCAGCAGCTTGGCAGGACCGATCCCCTACAATGAGCAGTTCTTC. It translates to CASSLAGPIPYNEQFF.

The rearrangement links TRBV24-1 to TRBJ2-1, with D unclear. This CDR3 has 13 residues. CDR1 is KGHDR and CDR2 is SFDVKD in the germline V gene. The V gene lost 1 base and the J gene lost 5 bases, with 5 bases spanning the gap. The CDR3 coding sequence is TGTGCCACCAGTGATTTACTCGACAATGAGCAGTTCTTC. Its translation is CATSDLLDNEQFF.

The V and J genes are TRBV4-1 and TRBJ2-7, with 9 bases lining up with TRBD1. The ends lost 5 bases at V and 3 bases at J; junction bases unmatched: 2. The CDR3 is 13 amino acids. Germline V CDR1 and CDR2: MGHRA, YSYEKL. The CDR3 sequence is CASSEDRGYEQYF. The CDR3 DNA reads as TGCGCCAGCAGCGAGGACAGGGGCTACGAGCAGTACTTC.

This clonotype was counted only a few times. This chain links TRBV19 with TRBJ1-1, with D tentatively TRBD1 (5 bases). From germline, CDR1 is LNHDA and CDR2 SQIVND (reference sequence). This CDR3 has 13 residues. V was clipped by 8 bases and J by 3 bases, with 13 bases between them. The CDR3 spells CASGASADTEAFF. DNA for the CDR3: TGTGCCAGTGGGGCATCAGCTGACACTGAAGCTTTCTTT.

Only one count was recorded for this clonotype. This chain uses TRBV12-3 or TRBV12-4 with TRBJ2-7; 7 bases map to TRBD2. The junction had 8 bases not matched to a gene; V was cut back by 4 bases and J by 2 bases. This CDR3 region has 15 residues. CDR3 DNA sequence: TGTGCCAGCAGTTACGTGACGGGAGGTCCCTACGAGCAGTACTTC. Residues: CASSYVTGGPYEQYF.

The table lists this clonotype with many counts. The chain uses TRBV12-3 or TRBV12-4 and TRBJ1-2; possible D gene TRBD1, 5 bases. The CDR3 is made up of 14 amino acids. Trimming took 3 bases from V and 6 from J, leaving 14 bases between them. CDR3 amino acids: CASSFQGGKNGYTF. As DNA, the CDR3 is TGTGCCAGCAGTTTCCAGGGTGGGAAGAATGGCTACACCTTC.

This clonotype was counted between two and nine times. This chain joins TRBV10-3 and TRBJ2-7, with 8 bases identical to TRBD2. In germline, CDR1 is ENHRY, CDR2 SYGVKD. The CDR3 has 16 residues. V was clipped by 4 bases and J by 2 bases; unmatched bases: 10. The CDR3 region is CAISGAVLAVTYEQYF. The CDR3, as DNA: TGTGCCATCAGTGGGGCTGTACTAGCGGTTACCTACGAGCAGTACTTC.

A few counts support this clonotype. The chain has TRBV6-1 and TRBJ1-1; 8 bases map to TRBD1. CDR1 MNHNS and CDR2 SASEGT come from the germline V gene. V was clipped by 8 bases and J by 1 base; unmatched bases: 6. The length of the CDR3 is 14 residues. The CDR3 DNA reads TGTGCCAGCTTAAGGACAGGGCGGAACACTGAAGCTTTCTTT. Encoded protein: CASLRTGRNTEAFF.

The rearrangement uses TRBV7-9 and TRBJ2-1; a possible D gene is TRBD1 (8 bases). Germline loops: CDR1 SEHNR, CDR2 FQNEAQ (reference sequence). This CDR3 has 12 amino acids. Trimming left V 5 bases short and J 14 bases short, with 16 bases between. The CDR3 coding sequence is TGTGCCAGCAGCCGCGGGGGACAGGCGAAGTTCTTC. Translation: CASSRGGQAKFF.